Included here is one TCR beta chain sequence, with context. Its antigen remains unknown. The record originates from a study of CD8+CD57+ T cells in acquired aplastic anemia. Turning to the study itself: CD4+ and CD8+ cells, once sorted, gave DNA averaging about 3 ug. General observations from the study: Patients versus controls showed no significant CD8+ Simpson's diversity difference. Patients and controls shared 25 to 30 CD8+ CDR3 sequences.

CDR1 and CDR2 (germline): SNHLY, FYNNEI. The CDR3 covers 14 residues. V lost 0 bases to trimming and J lost 4 bases, with 9 bases between them. The use of genomic DNA as template underpinned the TCR beta VDJ and CDR3 profiling. TCRdb itself ran the reads through MiXCR, one entry per CDR3 protein. The data hold around 430,000 distinct CDR3 sequences, with under 40% observed a single time. It was patients with CD8+CD57+ cell expansion by flow cytometry who were chosen for sequencing. Among the patients, all had severe acquired aplastic anemia. The chain recombines TRBV2 with TRBJ1-2; unclear D gene. The source of this sequence is a human donor with aplastic anemia. Sequenced: sorted CD4+, CD8+, or CD8+CD57+ T cells (not recorded which) from PBMCs. CDR3 loop: CASSEASGSYGYTF. For the CDR3, the DNA is TGTGCCAGCAGTGAAGCGTCGGGCAGCTATGGCTACACCTTC.